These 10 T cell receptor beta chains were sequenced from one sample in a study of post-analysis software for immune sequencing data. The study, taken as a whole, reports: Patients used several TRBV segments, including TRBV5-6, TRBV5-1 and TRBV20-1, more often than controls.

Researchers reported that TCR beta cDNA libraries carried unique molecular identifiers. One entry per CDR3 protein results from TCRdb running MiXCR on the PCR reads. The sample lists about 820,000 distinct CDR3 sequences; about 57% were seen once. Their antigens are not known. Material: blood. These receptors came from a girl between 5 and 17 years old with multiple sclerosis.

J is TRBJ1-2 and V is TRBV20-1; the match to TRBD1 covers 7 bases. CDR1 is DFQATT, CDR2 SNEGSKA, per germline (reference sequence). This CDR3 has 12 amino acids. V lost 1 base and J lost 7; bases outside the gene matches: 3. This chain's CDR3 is CSARAGGPGYTF. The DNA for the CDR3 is TGCAGTGCTAGAGCAGGGGGTCCTGGCTACACCTTC.

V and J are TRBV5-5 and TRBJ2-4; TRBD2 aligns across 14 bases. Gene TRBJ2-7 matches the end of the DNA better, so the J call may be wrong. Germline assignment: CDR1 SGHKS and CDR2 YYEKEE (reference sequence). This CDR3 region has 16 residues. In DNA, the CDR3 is TGTGCCAGCAGCTTAGGGCGGACTAGCGGGAGGTACGAGCAGTACTTC. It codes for CASSLGRTSGRYEQYF.

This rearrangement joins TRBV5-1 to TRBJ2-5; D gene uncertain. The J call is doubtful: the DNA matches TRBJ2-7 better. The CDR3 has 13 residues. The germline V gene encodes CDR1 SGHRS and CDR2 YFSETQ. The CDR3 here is CASSSSMGYEQYF. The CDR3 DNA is TGCGCCAGCAGCTCCTCCATGGGGTACGAGCAGTACTTC.

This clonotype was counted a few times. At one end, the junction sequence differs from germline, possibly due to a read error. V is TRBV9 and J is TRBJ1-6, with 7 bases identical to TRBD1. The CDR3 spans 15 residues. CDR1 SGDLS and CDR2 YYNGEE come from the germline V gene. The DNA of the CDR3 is TGTGCCAGCAGCGCGGGACAGAGGTCCGCTTCACCCCCCCACTTT. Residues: CASSAGQRSASPPHF.

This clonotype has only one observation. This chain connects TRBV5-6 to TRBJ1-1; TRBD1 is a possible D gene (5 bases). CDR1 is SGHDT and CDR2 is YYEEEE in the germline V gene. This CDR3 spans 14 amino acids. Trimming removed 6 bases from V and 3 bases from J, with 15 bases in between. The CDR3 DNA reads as TGTGCCAGCACCGCAGGGCCCGTCGACACTGAAGCTTTCTTT. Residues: CASTAGPVDTEAFF.

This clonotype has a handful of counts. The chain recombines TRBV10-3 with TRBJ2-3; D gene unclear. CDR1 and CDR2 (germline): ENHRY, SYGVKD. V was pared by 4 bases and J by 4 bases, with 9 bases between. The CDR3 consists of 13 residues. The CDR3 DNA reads TGTGCCATCAGTGCCGTAGGTCCAGATACGCAGTATTTT. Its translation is CAISAVGPDTQYF.

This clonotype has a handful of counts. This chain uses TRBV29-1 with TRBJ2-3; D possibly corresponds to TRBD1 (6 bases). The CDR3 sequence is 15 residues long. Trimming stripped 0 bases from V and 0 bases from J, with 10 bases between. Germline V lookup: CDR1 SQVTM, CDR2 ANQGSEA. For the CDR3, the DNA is TGCAGCGTTGAAGAAGGGACACCTAGCACAGATACGCAGTATTTT. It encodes CSVEEGTPSTDTQYF.

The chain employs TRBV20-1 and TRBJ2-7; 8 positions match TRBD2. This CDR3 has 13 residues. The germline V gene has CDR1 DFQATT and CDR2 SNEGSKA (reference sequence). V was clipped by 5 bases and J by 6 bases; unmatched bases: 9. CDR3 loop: CSALGAGALEQYF. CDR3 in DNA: TGCAGTGCTCTCGGAGCGGGAGCCCTCGAGCAGTACTTC.

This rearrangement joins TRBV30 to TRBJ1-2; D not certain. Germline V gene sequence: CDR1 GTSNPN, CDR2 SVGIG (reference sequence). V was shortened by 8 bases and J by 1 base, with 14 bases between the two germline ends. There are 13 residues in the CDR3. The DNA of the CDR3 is TGTGCCGGGCAAGTGCAGAATAACTATGGCTACACCTTC. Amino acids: CAGQVQNNYGYTF.

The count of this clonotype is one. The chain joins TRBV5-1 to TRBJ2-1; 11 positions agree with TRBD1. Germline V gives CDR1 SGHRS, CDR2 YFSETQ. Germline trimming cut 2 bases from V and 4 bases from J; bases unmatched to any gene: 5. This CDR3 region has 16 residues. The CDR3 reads CASSFGTGGVYNEQFF. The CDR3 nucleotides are TGCGCCAGCAGCTTCGGGACAGGGGGTGTGTACAATGAGCAGTTCTTC.